This entry concerns a single T cell receptor (beta chain). Its specificity is unknown. This sample is part of a study of cytomegalovirus exposure and HLA in healthy donors. Study results and limitations: A later analysis associated about 18,000 TCR beta sequences with HLA alleles at a 0.05 false discovery rate. Reported performance of the classifier showed diagnosis of cytomegalovirus status with high specificity and sensitivity.

The V and J ends lost 10 bases and 6 bases respectively, with 20 bases between them. This CDR3 is built from 14 residues. Per the germline V gene, CDR1 is KGHSH and CDR2 is LQKENI. The primer mix had 60 Vbeta and 13 Jbeta primers. Sequencing used immunoSEQ multiplex PCR; TCRdb keeps in-frame clones, though not all of them. This table holds fewer than 250,000 clones, more than 75% found once. The TCR sequence derives from a human donor in good health. The chain uses TRBV18 and TRBJ2-3, with a tentative D call TRBD1 (6 bases). Source material: PBMCs. The CDR3 region has the DNA TGTGCCACCGTCCGGGACACTACTACGGATACGCAGTATTTT. Residues: CATVRDTTTDTQYF.